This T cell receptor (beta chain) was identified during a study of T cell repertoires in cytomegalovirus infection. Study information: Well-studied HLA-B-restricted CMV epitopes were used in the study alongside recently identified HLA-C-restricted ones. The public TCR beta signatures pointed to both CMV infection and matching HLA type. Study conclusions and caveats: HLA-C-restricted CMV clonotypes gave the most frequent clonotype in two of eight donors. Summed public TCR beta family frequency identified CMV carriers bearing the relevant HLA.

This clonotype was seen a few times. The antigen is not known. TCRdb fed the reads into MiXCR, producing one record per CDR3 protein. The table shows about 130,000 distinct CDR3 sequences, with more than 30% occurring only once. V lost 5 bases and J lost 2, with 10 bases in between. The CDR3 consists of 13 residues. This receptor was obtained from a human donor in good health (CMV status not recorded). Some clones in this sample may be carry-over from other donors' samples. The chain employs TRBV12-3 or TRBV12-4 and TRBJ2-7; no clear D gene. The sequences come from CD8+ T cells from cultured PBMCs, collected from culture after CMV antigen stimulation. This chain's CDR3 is CASSPGWTYEQYF. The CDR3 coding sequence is TGTGCCAGCAGTCCCGGGTGGACCTACGAGCAGTACTTC.